Here is one T cell receptor beta chain with its context. CDR3 length equals 13 residues. In germline, CDR1 is GTSNPN, CDR2 SVGIG (reference sequence). V dropped 1 base and J dropped 8; count of bases not matched to a gene: 1. The data derive from a study of shared clonotypes between healthy human individuals. For the study at large: In total, the donors were a couple of women and a few men aged 18 to 49.

Profiling relied on immunoSEQ multiplex PCR, and the TCRdb table lists in-frame clones only, not all of them. The sample lists about 180,000 clones; roughly 91% were seen once. The clonotype originates from a woman between 25 and 40 years old in good health. The sample comprised naive CD4+ T cells sorted from blood. Subset described: CD45RA+ positively selected. V gene TRBV30 combines with J gene TRBJ1-4, with 10 bases that match TRBD1. The CDR3 sequence is CAWSGQGAEKLFF. In DNA form, the CDR3 reads TGTGCCTGGAGTGGACAGGGGGCCGAAAAACTGTTTTTT.